Following are 26 T cell receptor beta chains from one sample sequenced in a study of T cells in women clearing cervical HPV infection. Assay used: immunoSEQ multiplex PCR; TCRdb lists only in-frame clones, some missing. The sample has about 46,000 clones. The sample was blood buffy coat. These receptors all stem from a woman aged 18-70 years with a cervical HPV16 infection that either progressed to CIN3+ or cleared (not recorded which).

Concerning this clone: The read finishes 3 residues shy of the CDR3 end, and the germline J gene is used to complete it. The chain carries TRBV7-3 and TRBJ2-2, with D possibly being TRBD1 (6 bases). Trimming shortened V by 3 bases and J by 0 bases, and 8 bases separated the two germline ends. Germline CDR1 SGHTA, CDR2 FQGTGA. The CDR3 is made up of 15 amino acids. Partial CDR3 DNA: TGTGCCAGCAGCTTGACAGGCTCGAACACCGGGGAG. As protein: CASSLTGSNTGE. The complete CDR3 protein is CASSLTGSNTGELFF.

Notes on this clone: The read ends 3 residues early relative to the CDR3; the germline J gene fills the gap. The gene calls are TRBV6-1 and TRBJ2-7, with 7 bases that match TRBD1. J lost 3 bases, V lost 2 bases, and 10 bases had no gene match. Germline CDR1 and CDR2: MNHNS and SASEGT. The CDR3 length is 16 residues. CDR3 bases read: TGTGCCAGCAGTGAAAGGGGGCCGACATCAAACTACGAG. Amino acid sequence: CASSERGPTSNYE. The whole CDR3 sequence is CASSERGPTSNYEQYF.

Concerning this clone: The read halts 3 residues ahead of the CDR3 end, with the missing end drawn from the germline J gene. This chain connects TRBV20-1 to TRBJ2-7; no clear D. The CDR3 is 13 residues long. Per the germline V gene, CDR1 is DFQATT and CDR2 is SNEGSKA (reference sequence). Trimming cost V 2 bases and J 2 bases, with 10 bases left between them. Incomplete CDR3 DNA: TGCAGTGCTAGACCCCTACTTGCCTACGAG. Translation gives CSARPLLAYE. In full, the CDR3 reads CSARPLLAYEQYF.

With regard to this clone: The read terminates 3 residues before the CDR3 end, so the remaining end is supplied by the germline J gene. The V gene is TRBV30, the J gene TRBJ2-3; 9 bases are shared with TRBD2. CDR1 is GTSNPN and CDR2 is SVGIG in the germline V gene (reference sequence). The CDR3 has 13 amino acids. CDR3 sequence reads: CAWKFAGGTAQYF. The sequenced part of the CDR3 DNA is TGTGCCTGGAAGTTTGCGGGGGGGACGGCG.

Concerning this clone itself: The read terminates 3 residues ahead of where the CDR3 ends, so the germline J gene completes it. The chain recombines TRBV30 with TRBJ1-4; 8 nucleotides match TRBD1. This CDR3 region has 15 residues. The trim removed 0 bases at V and 6 bases at J, leaving 6 bases unmatched. The germline gives CDR1 GTSNPN, CDR2 SVGIG (reference sequence). The covered CDR3 bases are TGTGCCTGGAGTGTAAGGCAGGGGGCGGATGAAAAA. Its translation is CAWSVRQGADEK. The full CDR3 protein is CAWSVRQGADEKLFF.

Notes on this clone: The read stops 3 residues short of the end of the CDR3; the missing end is completed from the germline J gene. The rearrangement joins TRBV7-2 to TRBJ2-5, with 8 positions matching TRBD1. Germline trimming cut 2 bases from V and 5 bases from J; bases unmatched to any gene: 4. Germline assignment: CDR1 SGHTA and CDR2 FQGNSA. The CDR3 runs 14 residues. The sequenced CDR3 bases are TGTGCCAGCAGCTTATCAGGGGGCGTCGAGACC. It is translated as CASSLSGGVET. The full CDR3 sequence reads CASSLSGGVETQYF. Together with reference TRBV7-2 and TRBJ2-5, the CDR3 gives the full variable domain: GAGVSQSPSNKVTEKGKDVELRCDPISGHTALYWYRQSLGQGLEFLIYFQGNSAPDKSGLPSDRFSAERTGGSVSTLTIQRTQQEDSAVYLCASSLSGGVETQYFGPGTRLLVL.

The part of the CDR3 DNA that was read is TGTGCCAGCAGTGAACAGGGTACGGGAAATGAAAAA. This sequence encodes CASSEQGTGNEK. The CDR3 in its entirety is CASSEQGTGNEKLFF. The chain joins TRBV6-1 to TRBJ1-4, with a tentative D call TRBD1 (5 bases). The CDR3 goes on 3 residues after the read ends, and that part is filled in from the germline J gene. This CDR3 is built from 15 residues. From germline, CDR1 is MNHNS and CDR2 SASEGT. The V gene lost 2 bases and the J gene lost 5 bases, with 12 bases spanning the gap.

Comment on this clone: The read ends 3 residues shy of where the CDR3 ends; the end is completed using the germline J gene. The rearrangement links TRBV18 to TRBJ1-4; no definite D call. The V end lost 0 bases, the J end lost 4 bases, and 9 bases lay between the germline ends. CDR1 and CDR2 from the germline V gene are KGHSH and LQKENI. CDR3 size: 15 residues. The sequenced CDR3 bases are TGTGCCAGCTCACCACCATTAGGGTTTAATGAAAAA. Protein: CASSPPLGFNEK. The entire CDR3 protein is CASSPPLGFNEKLFF.

Remarks on this clone: From the germline J gene comes the end of the CDR3, since the read stops 3 residues before it. The rearrangement joins TRBV19 to TRBJ2-3; 9 bases are a match to TRBD2. Germline loops: CDR1 LNHDA, CDR2 SQIVND (reference sequence). The CDR3 consists of 12 residues. Incomplete CDR3 DNA: TGTGCCAGTAGTACTAGCGGGATAACG. Residues: CASSTSGIT. The full CDR3 protein is CASSTSGITQYF.

About this clone: The read terminates 3 residues ahead of where the CDR3 ends, so the germline J gene completes it. V usage is TRBV6-1 and J usage is TRBJ1-5, with D hard to call. The CDR3 consists of 14 residues. The V end was cut by 3 bases, the J end by 4 bases, with 10 bases between. The germline gives CDR1 MNHNS, CDR2 SASEGT. Incomplete CDR3 DNA: TGTGCCAGCAGTGACGAGGCTTTTAATCAGCCC. Protein: CASSDEAFNQP. The CDR3 reads in full as CASSDEAFNQPQHF.

Concerning this clone itself: The sequence runs out 3 residues before the end of the CDR3; the remainder is reconstructed from the germline J gene. The chain combines TRBV7-2 with TRBJ1-2, with D perhaps matching TRBD1 (6 bases). CDR3 size: 13 residues. V gave up 2 bases and J gave up 6 bases, with 10 bases separating them. Germline assignment: CDR1 SGHTA and CDR2 FQGNSA. The sequenced part of the CDR3 DNA is TGTGCCAGCAGCTTAACAGGGTGGGATGGC. Its protein is CASSLTGWDG. The full CDR3 protein is CASSLTGWDGYTF.

Worth noting for this clone: The CDR3 end falls 3 residues outside the read, so it is completed with the germline J gene. J is TRBJ1-5 and V is TRBV4-1; D is perhaps TRBD1 (6 bases). CDR1 is MGHRA, CDR2 YSYEKL, per germline. The CDR3 covers 15 residues. The V gene lost 1 base and the J gene lost 3 bases, with 10 bases spanning the gap. CDR3 residues: CASSQVRGTNQPQHF. The part of the CDR3 DNA that was read is TGCGCCAGCAGCCAAGTAAGGGGGACCAATCAGCCC.

A note on this clone: Read coverage stops 3 residues before the CDR3 terminus; the germline J gene supplies the remainder. The V gene is TRBV6-1, the J gene TRBJ2-3; 7 bases are a match to TRBD1. With 2 bases clipped from V and 6 bases from J, the junction kept 11 bases outside the gene matches. Germline V CDR1 and CDR2: MNHNS, SASEGT. The CDR3 extends over 16 amino acids. Partial CDR3 DNA: TGTGCCAGCAGTGAATTAGGGGGCATGGGGTTTGATACG. Translation gives CASSELGGMGFDT. The complete CDR3 sequence is CASSELGGMGFDTQYF.

Turning to this clone: The read ends 3 residues early relative to the CDR3; the germline J gene fills the gap. The chain joins TRBV7-8 to TRBJ2-3; 7 bases are shared with TRBD2. J was trimmed by 6 bases and V by 4 bases; bases with no gene match: 7. The CDR3 runs 14 residues. CDR1 SGHVS and CDR2 FQNEAQ come from the germline V gene. The CDR3: CASSSLAGRDTQYF. The sequenced CDR3 bases are TGTGCCAGCAGCTCGTTAGCGGGTCGGGATACG.

Partial CDR3 DNA: TGTGCCAGTACCTTAACCTGGGACAGCAATGGC. It translates to CASTLTWDSNG. The whole CDR3 protein reads CASTLTWDSNGYTF. The chain carries TRBV19 and TRBJ1-2, with 7 bases identical to TRBD1. The read gets to within 3 residues of the CDR3 end, and the germline J gene fills in the rest. Germline CDR1 is LNHDA and CDR2 is SQIVND (reference sequence). V was clipped by 7 bases and J by 6 bases; unmatched bases: 11. CDR3 size: 14 residues.

Turning to this clone: The read ends 3 residues early relative to the CDR3; the germline J gene fills the gap. The chain links TRBV19 to TRBJ2-2, with 7 bases matching TRBD2. The ends lost 5 bases at V and 1 base at J; junction bases unmatched: 7. This CDR3 spans 16 amino acids. Germline V CDR1 and CDR2: LNHDA, SQIVND (reference sequence). CDR3 DNA (partial): TGTGCCAGTAGTGCTACTAGCGAAAAGAACACCGGGGAG. Protein sequence: CASSATSEKNTGE. The complete CDR3 reads CASSATSEKNTGELFF.

Details on this clone: From the germline J gene comes the end of the CDR3, since the read stops 3 residues before it. The chain carries TRBV5-1 and TRBJ2-7; 7 positions match TRBD1. Germline V gives CDR1 SGHRS, CDR2 YFSETQ. CDR3 length: 12 amino acids. Losses at the gene ends were 5 bases for V and 1 base for J; bases not matched to a gene: 0. The CDR3 sequence: CASRGQSYEQYF. CDR3 DNA (partial): TGCGCCAGCAGGGGACAGTCCTACGAG.

As regards this clone: The CDR3 goes on 3 residues after the read ends, and that part is filled in from the germline J gene. V is TRBV5-1 and J is TRBJ1-4; TRBD1 aligns across 10 bases. The CDR3 loop spans 19 amino acids. The germline V gene has CDR1 SGHRS and CDR2 YFSETQ. The CDR3 reads CASSRKGTGDRDMGSPLFF. CDR3 bases read: TGCGCCAGCAGCCGAAAAGGGACAGGGGACCGGGATATGGGTTCACCA.

As concerns this clone: The read gets to within 3 residues of the CDR3 end, and the germline J gene fills in the rest. The rearrangement joins TRBV5-1 to TRBJ2-5, with D perhaps given as TRBD1 or TRBD2 (5 bases each). V gave up 4 bases and J gave up 6 bases, with 16 bases separating them. CDR3 size: 14 residues. The germline CDR1 and CDR2 sequences are SGHRS and YFSETQ. This CDR3 reads CASSVRGARQTQYF. The sequenced CDR3 bases are TGCGCCAGCAGCGTGAGAGGGGCGCGGCAGACC.

With regard to this clone: The read finishes 3 residues shy of the CDR3 end, and the germline J gene is used to complete it. J is TRBJ2-3 and V is TRBV2; TRBD2 agrees at 8 bases. V lost 7 bases and J lost 3; bases outside the gene matches: 12. Germline loops: CDR1 SNHLY, CDR2 FYNNEI. CDR3 size: 16 residues. The CDR3 loop reads CASNPLAGGATDTQYF. The CDR3 DNA, read in part, is TGTGCCAGCAACCCCCTAGCGGGCGGGGCAACAGATACG.

With regard to this clone: The read finishes 3 residues shy of the CDR3 end, and the germline J gene is used to complete it. This sequence joins TRBV20-1 and TRBJ2-6; TRBD1 aligns across 9 bases. The V gene's germline CDR1 is DFQATT and CDR2 SNEGSKA (reference sequence). The CDR3 runs 15 residues. Trimming removed 7 bases from V and 3 bases from J; junction bases left unmatched: 7. CDR3 DNA, as far as it was read: TGCAGTGTCCCGACAGGGGGGGGTGGGGCCAACGTC. Translation gives CSVPTGGGGANV. The full CDR3 sequence reads CSVPTGGGGANVLTF.

On this clone: Read coverage stops 3 residues before the CDR3 terminus; the germline J gene supplies the remainder. The chain employs TRBV30 and TRBJ2-5; D remains ambiguous. The CDR3 covers 12 residues. Trimming pared 0 bases from V and 2 bases from J, leaving 4 bases between. Germline-derived CDR1 and CDR2 are GTSNPN and SVGIG (reference sequence). CDR3 residues: CAWSVLQETQYF. Partial CDR3 DNA: TGTGCCTGGAGTGTACTGCAAGAGACC. Filled out from reference TRBV30 and TRBJ2-5, the complete variable domain reads SQTIHQWPATLVQPVGSPLSLECTVEGTSNPNLYWYRQAAGRGLQLLFYSVGIGQISSEVPQNLSASRPQDRQFILSSKKLLLSDSGFYLCAWSVLQETQYFGPGTRLLVL.

Details on this clone: The read ends 3 residues early relative to the CDR3; the germline J gene fills the gap. V gene TRBV19 combines with J gene TRBJ1-1, with D unclear. Germline CDR1 reads LNHDA; CDR2 reads SQIVND (reference sequence). CDR3 length: 12 amino acids. CDR3 region: CASSISTGKAFF. The sequenced CDR3 bases are TGTGCCAGTAGTATATCGACGGGGAAA.

About this clone: The junction does not match germline at one end; this may be a read error. The read falls 3 residues short of the CDR3 end, and the missing part is taken from the germline J gene. The sample has other DNA sequences that encode this CDR3 too. The V and J genes are TRBV11-2 and TRBJ1-3; tentative D call: TRBD1 (5 bases). Germline V gives CDR1 SGHAT, CDR2 FQNNGV. This CDR3 is 15 amino acids long. This chain's CDR3 is CASSPRAGVGNTIYF. The CDR3 DNA, read in part, is TGTGCCAGCAGCCCAAGGGCGGGGGTTGGAAACACA.

A remark on this clone: The read ends 3 residues early relative to the CDR3; the germline J gene fills the gap. The chain carries TRBV7-9 and TRBJ1-4, with 9 bases fitting TRBD1. The J segment lost 8 bases and the V segment lost 5 bases, leaving 6 bases of the junction unmatched. The CDR3 spans 14 residues. Germline V CDR1 and CDR2: SEHNR, FQNEAQ (reference sequence). CDR3 bases read: TGTGCCAGCAGCCCGGGACAGGGTTGGGAAAAA. Amino acid sequence: CASSPGQGWEK. The whole CDR3 sequence is CASSPGQGWEKLFF.

For this clone: The observed sequence ends 3 residues before the CDR3 terminus, with the missing tail filled in from the germline J gene. J is TRBJ1-4 and V is TRBV7-9; TRBD1 might be the D (5 bases). This CDR3 is 14 amino acids long. Germline V gene sequence: CDR1 SEHNR, CDR2 FQNEAQ (reference sequence). V lost 4 bases to trimming and J lost 6 bases, with 12 bases between them. This chain's CDR3 is CASSYRGAYEKLFF. CDR3 DNA, as far as it was read: TGTGCCAGCAGCTACCGAGGGGCCTATGAAAAA.